The rows below give T cell receptor beta chains drawn from one sample of a study of glioma-infiltrating T cells. TCRdb used MiXCR to reprocess the multiplex PCR reads, holding one entry per CDR3 protein. Among tens of thousands of distinct CDR3 sequences listed, roughly 23% were seen once. Sequenced material: glioma tissue, nonneoplastic brain tissue, or PBMCs (not recorded which). The receptor set was obtained from a human donor with low-grade glioma or glioblastoma, undergoing nonglioma brain surgery, or in good health (not recorded which). CDR3s include the opening cysteine and the closing phenylalanine or tryptophan. D genes are given only for firm matches. Clone size is given for some rows only: seen once, a few or many times, or a class if the clone is expanded.

j_gene: TRBJ2-2
d_gene: TRBD1
v_gene: TRBV7-9
abundance: -
CDR3aa: CANTGVKNTGELFF
CDR3nt: TGTGCCAATACAGGGGTAAAAAACACCGGGGAGCTGTTTTTT

j_gene: TRBJ1-1
d_gene: -
v_gene: TRBV7-2
abundance: many
CDR3aa: CASSLDFRSEAFF
CDR3nt: TGTGCCAGCAGCTTAGACTTCCGTTCTGAAGCTTTCTTT

j_gene: TRBJ1-2
d_gene: -
v_gene: TRBV11-2
abundance: few
CDR3aa: CASSLSLGRGEGYTF
CDR3nt: TGTGCCAGCAGCTTAAGTCTAGGGCGGGGCGAGGGCTACACCTTC

j_gene: TRBJ2-1
d_gene: TRBD2
v_gene: TRBV6-1
abundance: many
CDR3aa: CASSGGTSAHNEQFF
CDR3nt: TGTGCCAGCAGTGGGGGGACTAGCGCCCACAATGAGCAGTTCTTC

j_gene: TRBJ2-3
d_gene: -
v_gene: TRBV18
abundance: many
CDR3aa: CASSHRFTDTQYF
CDR3nt: TGTGCCAGCTCACACAGGTTCACAGATACGCAGTATTTT

j_gene: TRBJ2-7
d_gene: TRBD1
v_gene: TRBV11-1
abundance: once
CDR3aa: CASFPDRSAYEQYF
CDR3nt: TGTGCCAGCTTCCCGGACAGGTCAGCCTACGAGCAGTACTTC

j_gene: TRBJ1-5
d_gene: -
v_gene: TRBV20-1
abundance: many
CDR3aa: CSARRGGDSNQPQHF
CDR3nt: TGCAGTGCCAGACGGGGGGGCGATAGCAATCAGCCCCAGCATTTT

j_gene: TRBJ1-5
d_gene: TRBD1
v_gene: TRBV18
abundance: many
CDR3aa: CASSRTGGRHQPQHF
CDR3nt: TGTGCCAGCTCCCGTACAGGGGGCCGGCATCAGCCCCAGCATTTT

j_gene: TRBJ2-7
d_gene: TRBD2
v_gene: TRBV5-4
abundance: -
CDR3aa: CASSSLAGVGKQYF
CDR3nt: TGTGCCAGCAGCAGCTTAGCGGGAGTGGGTAAGCAGTACTTC

j_gene: TRBJ1-2
d_gene: -
v_gene: TRBV2
abundance: many
CDR3aa: CASSEGYGYTF
CDR3nt: TGTGCCAGCAGTGAAGGGTATGGCTACACCTTC

j_gene: TRBJ2-7
d_gene: -
v_gene: TRBV7-2
abundance: many
CDR3aa: CASSLDPRFGDEQYF
CDR3nt: TGTGCCAGCAGCTTAGACCCCCGATTTGGGGACGAGCAGTACTTC

j_gene: TRBJ2-5
d_gene: -
v_gene: TRBV2
abundance: many
CDR3aa: CASSYRENWYQETQYF
CDR3nt: TGTGCCAGCAGCTACAGGGAGAACTGGTACCAAGAGACCCAGTACTTC

j_gene: TRBJ1-6
d_gene: -
v_gene: TRBV15
abundance: -
CDR3aa: CATRRDAGNSPVHF
CDR3nt: TGTGCCACCAGAAGAGATGCGGGAAATTCACCCGTCCACTTT

j_gene: TRBJ2-7
d_gene: -
v_gene: TRBV5-1
abundance: few
CDR3aa: CASSLAVGVYEQYF
CDR3nt: TGCGCCAGCAGCTTGGCCGTTGGAGTCTACGAGCAGTACTTC

j_gene: TRBJ2-5
d_gene: -
v_gene: TRBV20-1
abundance: -
CDR3aa: CSARRTNETQYF
CDR3nt: TGCAGTGCTAGGCGGACTAACGAGACCCAGTACTTC

j_gene: TRBJ2-7
d_gene: TRBD2
v_gene: TRBV20-1
abundance: many
CDR3aa: CSARSGGYEQYF
CDR3nt: TGCAGTGCTAGAAGCGGGGGCTACGAGCAGTACTTC

j_gene: TRBJ1-1
d_gene: TRBD1
v_gene: TRBV20-1
abundance: many
CDR3aa: CSAGQAQGGNTEAFF
CDR3nt: TGCAGTGCCGGACAGGCCCAAGGTGGGAACACTGAAGCTTTCTTT

j_gene: TRBJ1-1
d_gene: -
v_gene: TRBV11-2
abundance: -
CDR3aa: CASGGAVLTEAFF
CDR3nt: TGTGCCAGCGGAGGCGCGGTTCTCACTGAAGCTTTCTTT

j_gene: TRBJ2-2
d_gene: -
v_gene: TRBV27
abundance: many
CDR3aa: CASSLSLPGGTGELFF
CDR3nt: TGTGCCAGCAGTTTATCGCTACCAGGGGGGACCGGGGAGCTGTTTTTT

j_gene: TRBJ2-3
d_gene: TRBD1
v_gene: TRBV19
abundance: -
CDR3aa: CASSIDGTVRTDTQYF
CDR3nt: TGTGCCAGTAGTATAGATGGGACAGTCCGCACAGATACGCAGTATTTT

j_gene: TRBJ1-4
d_gene: TRBD1
v_gene: TRBV27
abundance: many
CDR3aa: CASADRNSGLFF
CDR3nt: TGTGCCAGCGCGGACAGGAACTCGGGACTGTTTTTT

j_gene: TRBJ2-1
d_gene: TRBD2
v_gene: TRBV3-1
abundance: many
CDR3aa: CASSQAKTSGRNNEQFF
CDR3nt: TGTGCCAGCAGCCAAGCCAAGACTAGCGGGAGAAACAATGAGCAGTTCTTC

j_gene: TRBJ2-1
d_gene: TRBD1
v_gene: TRBV12-3/TRBV12-4
abundance: many
CDR3aa: CASSLRDRYNEQFF
CDR3nt: TGTGCCAGCAGCCTCCGGGACAGATACAATGAGCAGTTCTTC

j_gene: TRBJ2-5
d_gene: TRBD2
v_gene: TRBV29-1
abundance: few
CDR3aa: CSVELAGVETQYF
CDR3nt: TGCAGCGTTGAATTAGCGGGGGTGGAGACCCAGTACTTC

j_gene: TRBJ2-3
d_gene: -
v_gene: TRBV19
abundance: many
CDR3aa: CASSLPGLTDTQYF
CDR3nt: TGTGCCAGTAGTCTGCCGGGACTCACAGATACGCAGTATTTT

j_gene: TRBJ1-2
d_gene: -
v_gene: TRBV4-1
abundance: -
CDR3aa: CASSQDLHVNYGYTF
CDR3nt: TGCGCCAGCAGCCAAGATCTCCACGTCAACTATGGCTACACCTTC

j_gene: TRBJ2-5
d_gene: -
v_gene: TRBV7-8
abundance: many
CDR3aa: CASSFWVEIETQYF
CDR3nt: TGTGCCAGCAGCTTCTGGGTGGAAATTGAGACCCAGTACTTC

j_gene: TRBJ2-7
d_gene: -
v_gene: TRBV27
abundance: medium-sized
CDR3aa: CASRNWGEQYF
CDR3nt: TGTGCCAGCAGGAACTGGGGCGAGCAGTACTTC

j_gene: TRBJ1-2
d_gene: -
v_gene: TRBV5-4
abundance: many
CDR3aa: CASSHAYGYTF
CDR3nt: TGTGCCAGCTCCCACGCCTATGGCTACACCTTC

j_gene: TRBJ1-1
d_gene: -
v_gene: TRBV6-5
abundance: many
CDR3aa: CASSYTSARTEAFF
CDR3nt: TGTGCCAGCAGTTACACGTCCGCACGGACGGAAGCTTTCTTT

j_gene: TRBJ2-7
d_gene: TRBD2
v_gene: TRBV5-1
abundance: many
CDR3aa: CASSLLSGPYEQYF
CDR3nt: TGCGCCAGCAGCTTGCTTAGCGGGCCCTACGAGCAGTACTTC

j_gene: TRBJ2-5
d_gene: -
v_gene: TRBV4-1
abundance: many
CDR3aa: CASSRGPQGQETQYF
CDR3nt: TGCGCCAGCAGCCGGGGCCCGCAGGGACAAGAGACCCAGTACTTC

j_gene: TRBJ2-7
d_gene: TRBD2
v_gene: TRBV12-3/TRBV12-4
abundance: many
CDR3aa: CASSRTSGSEQYF
CDR3nt: TGTGCCAGCAGTCGGACTAGCGGGAGCGAGCAGTACTTC

j_gene: TRBJ1-3
d_gene: TRBD1
v_gene: TRBV6-6
abundance: many
CDR3aa: CASSYGPWTGRNTIYF
CDR3nt: TGTGCCAGCAGTTACGGACCCTGGACAGGGAGAAACACCATATATTTT

j_gene: TRBJ1-2
d_gene: -
v_gene: TRBV2
abundance: many
CDR3aa: CASADPTGTGYGYTF
CDR3nt: TGTGCCAGCGCGGACCCAACAGGGACGGGCTATGGCTACACCTTC

j_gene: TRBJ1-5
d_gene: -
v_gene: TRBV6-2/TRBV6-3
abundance: -
CDR3aa: CGRVGLQPQHF
CDR3nt: TGTGGCAGGGTGGGATTGCAGCCCCAGCATTTT

j_gene: TRBJ1-6
d_gene: -
v_gene: TRBV4-1
abundance: many
CDR3aa: CASSQLASNNSPLHF
CDR3nt: TGCGCCAGCAGCCAACTGGCCAGCAATAATTCACCCCTCCACTTT

j_gene: TRBJ1-1
d_gene: -
v_gene: TRBV14
abundance: many
CDR3aa: CASSRGTANTEAFF
CDR3nt: TGTGCCAGCAGCAGAGGGACCGCGAACACTGAAGCTTTCTTT

j_gene: TRBJ2-3
d_gene: -
v_gene: TRBV20-1
abundance: many
CDR3aa: CSATGLGDTQYF
CDR3nt: TGCAGTGCTACGGGGCTGGGAGATACGCAGTATTTT

j_gene: TRBJ1-1
d_gene: -
v_gene: TRBV30
abundance: -
CDR3aa: CAWRSPKKAFF
CDR3nt: TGTGCCTGGAGATCACCGAAAAAAGCTTTCTTT

j_gene: TRBJ2-7
d_gene: TRBD1
v_gene: TRBV6-2/TRBV6-3
abundance: many
CDR3aa: CASSYSKTGGSYEQYF
CDR3nt: TGTGCCAGCAGTTACTCGAAAACAGGGGGCTCCTACGAGCAGTACTTC

j_gene: TRBJ2-3
d_gene: TRBD2
v_gene: TRBV3-1
abundance: few
CDR3aa: CASSPTLGASGDLGTDTQYF
CDR3nt: TGTGCCAGCAGCCCGACCCTCGGGGCTAGCGGGGATTTAGGGACAGATACGCAGTATTTT

j_gene: TRBJ2-5
d_gene: -
v_gene: TRBV10-2
abundance: many
CDR3aa: CASSESRETQYF
CDR3nt: TGCGCCAGCAGTGAGTCTCGAGAGACCCAGTACTTC

j_gene: TRBJ2-1
d_gene: -
v_gene: TRBV6-1
abundance: many
CDR3aa: CASSPTGTQSYNEQFF
CDR3nt: TGTGCCAGCAGCCCCACAGGGACACAGTCCTACAATGAGCAGTTCTTC

j_gene: TRBJ2-5
d_gene: -
v_gene: TRBV5-4
abundance: -
CDR3aa: CASSLKVAGETQYF
CDR3nt: TGTGCCAGCAGCTTGAAGGTCGCCGGAGAGACCCAGTACTTC

j_gene: TRBJ2-5
d_gene: TRBD2
v_gene: TRBV6-5
abundance: many
CDR3aa: CASSYSKRGETQYF
CDR3nt: TGTGCCAGCAGTTACTCGAAGCGGGGGGAGACCCAGTACTTC

j_gene: TRBJ1-2
d_gene: -
v_gene: TRBV5-1
abundance: many
CDR3aa: CASSLEGGSGYTF
CDR3nt: TGCGCCAGCAGCTTGGAGGGGGGCAGTGGCTACACCTTC

j_gene: TRBJ1-2
d_gene: -
v_gene: TRBV3-1
abundance: many
CDR3aa: CASSQEQDYGYTF
CDR3nt: TGTGCCAGCAGCCAAGAGCAGGACTATGGCTACACCTTC

j_gene: TRBJ2-3
d_gene: -
v_gene: TRBV6-6
abundance: -
CDR3aa: CASRQVRGGPADTQYF
CDR3nt: TGTGCCAGCAGACAAGTCAGGGGAGGGCCCGCAGATACGCAGTATTTT

j_gene: TRBJ2-6
d_gene: -
v_gene: TRBV7-9
abundance: -
CDR3aa: CASSFSGVPSGANVLTF
CDR3nt: TGTGCCAGCAGCTTCTCAGGGGTGCCCTCTGGGGCCAACGTCCTGACTTTC

j_gene: TRBJ2-3
d_gene: -
v_gene: TRBV5-1
abundance: few
CDR3aa: CASSLTGAPDTQYF
CDR3nt: TGCGCCAGCAGCTTAACCGGGGCCCCAGATACGCAGTATTTT